The 4 T cell receptor beta chains presented below share a single source sample, sequenced in a study of TIL therapy for anti-PD-1-resistant metastatic lung cancer. The immunoSEQ assay was v3. Data came from immunoSEQ multiplex PCR; TCRdb stores just in-frame clones and leaves some out. The sample includes just over 45,000 clones, around 80% of them seen just once. Time point here: pre-treatment sample, taken before nivolumab and TIL therapy. Specimen: blood, collected at baseline. The receptor source for this set is an older man with non-small cell lung cancer.

The count of this clone is one. The chain uses TRBV7-7 and TRBJ2-7, with D perhaps being TRBD1 or TRBD2 (5 bases each). This CDR3 contains 14 residues. The V gene lost 6 bases and the J gene lost 3 bases, with 15 bases spanning the gap. Germline CDR1 SSHAT, CDR2 FNYEAQ (reference sequence). CDR3 in DNA: TGTGCCAGCAGTACCCGGGACGGATACTACGAGCAGTACTTC. Translation gives CASSTRDGYYEQYF.

This chain joins TRBV28 and TRBJ2-7; possible D gene TRBD2, 5 bases. This CDR3 has 14 residues. Trimming pared 7 bases from V and 1 base from J, leaving 14 bases between. CDR1 MDHEN and CDR2 SYDVKM come from the germline V gene. The DNA of the CDR3 is TGTGCCAGCACCGATGGGAGCAGATCCTACGAGCAGTACTTC. The encoded protein is CASTDGSRSYEQYF.

The rearrangement uses TRBV7-8 and TRBJ2-7; TRBD2 matches at 14 bases. From germline, CDR1 is SGHVS and CDR2 FQNEAQ. This CDR3 contains 13 residues. The CDR3 DNA reads as TGTGCCAGCAGCTTAGCGGGACTAGCGGGGGTCCACGTC. It encodes CASSLAGLAGVHV.

The chain recombines TRBV5-1 with TRBJ1-6, with 9 nucleotides matching TRBD1. Germline-derived CDR1 and CDR2 are SGHRS and YFSETQ. The CDR3 is made up of 15 amino acids. After removal of 4 bases from V and 9 bases from J, the junction contained 8 bases not matched to a gene. The CDR3, as DNA: TGCGCCAGCAGCCTCCGGACAGGGGAGGCTTCACCCCTCCACTTT. Protein: CASSLRTGEASPLHF.